A single sample is the source of the 24 T cell receptor beta chains below, sequenced in a study of shared clonotypes between healthy human individuals. Profiling relied on immunoSEQ multiplex PCR, and the TCRdb table lists in-frame clones only, not all of them. The sample carries fewer than 1 million clones, 90% to 97% recorded once. The naive CD8 fraction comprised CD45RO-negative cells positively selected for CCR7 and excluded terminally differentiated effector memory CD45RA+ cells. Sequenced sample: naive CD8+ T cells sorted from blood. These receptors were taken from a young man in good health.

J is TRBJ1-2 and V is TRBV7-6, with D tentatively TRBD1 (5 bases). The germline V and J ends were trimmed by 5 bases and 0 bases, with 22 bases remaining between them. CDR1 and CDR2 (germline): SGHVS, FNYEAQ. The CDR3 sequence is 18 residues long. The CDR3 sequence: CASSLKAGVYPSNYGYTF. CDR3 nucleotides: TGTGCCAGCAGCCTCAAAGCGGGGGTATATCCCTCTAACTATGGCTACACCTTC.

The V gene is TRBV7-2, the J gene TRBJ2-4; a weak D match, TRBD2 (6 bases). V lost 4 bases, J lost 8 bases, and 18 bases lay in between. CDR1 and CDR2 (germline): SGHTA, FQGNSA. This CDR3 has 15 residues. The CDR3 protein is CASSSDPEGEDIQYF. CDR3 nucleotide sequence: TGTGCCAGCAGCTCGGACCCGGAGGGCGAGGACATTCAGTACTTC.

The J gene is TRBJ2-1, the V gene TRBV11-2; tentative D call: TRBD2 (6 bases). CDR1 is SGHAT, CDR2 FQNNGV, per germline. The V end was cut by 5 bases, the J end by 7 bases, with 18 bases between. The CDR3 is 15 amino acids. In DNA, the CDR3 is TGTGCCAGCAGCGATCGGGACTCGCGACGGAATGAGCAGTTCTTC. It yields the protein CASSDRDSRRNEQFF. Variable domain in full (rest from reference TRBV11-2 and TRBJ2-1): EAGVAQSPRYKIIEKRQSVAFWCNPISGHATLYWYQQILGQGPKLLIQFQNNGVVDDSQLPKDRFSAERLKGVDSTLKIQPAKLEDSAVYLCASSDRDSRRNEQFFGPGTRLTVL.

The chain employs TRBV4-1 and TRBJ2-7; 8 bases line up with TRBD2. The CDR3 length is 15 residues. Germline lookup yields CDR1 MGHRA and CDR2 YSYEKL. Trimming took 0 bases from V and 5 from J; bases not matched to a gene: 6. DNA for the CDR3: TGCGCCAGCAGCCAAGAACCGGGACTAGACCACGAGCAGTACTTC. It is translated as CASSQEPGLDHEQYF.

V and J are TRBV27 and TRBJ2-1; perhaps TRBD2 as D (6 bases). With 5 bases removed from V and 5 bases from J, the gap between germline ends came to 13 bases. Per the germline V gene, CDR1 is MNHEY and CDR2 is SMNVEV (reference sequence). This CDR3 is 14 amino acids long. In DNA, the CDR3 is TGTGCCAGCAGTCCCGAACGACTAGACAATGAGCAGTTCTTC. Translated, it gives CASSPERLDNEQFF.

The gene calls are TRBV11-1 and TRBJ2-3; no clear D gene. The length of the CDR3 is 15 residues. Looked up from germline, CDR1 is SGHAT and CDR2 is FQDESV (reference sequence). V lost 2 bases, J lost 0 bases, and 9 bases lay in between. CDR3 loop: CASSLYTGSTDTQYF. The CDR3 nucleotides are TGTGCCAGCAGCTTATATACGGGTAGCACAGATACGCAGTATTTT.

The rearrangement links TRBV18 to TRBJ2-1; 7 bases map to TRBD2. CDR1 KGHSH and CDR2 LQKENI come from the germline V gene. The J segment lost 0 bases and the V segment lost 0 bases, leaving 5 bases of the junction unmatched. The CDR3 consists of 17 residues. The CDR3 loop reads CASSPPWEGYSYNEQFF. As DNA, the CDR3 is TGTGCCAGCTCACCACCTTGGGAGGGGTACTCCTACAATGAGCAGTTCTTC. Filled out from reference TRBV18 and TRBJ2-1, the complete variable domain reads NAGVMQNPRHLVRRRGQEARLRCSPMKGHSHVYWYRQLPEEGLKFMVYLQKENIIDESGMPKERFSAEFPKEGPSILRIQQVVRGDSAAYFCASSPPWEGYSYNEQFFGPGTRLTVL.

This rearrangement joins TRBV7-9 to TRBJ2-1; 7 bases are shared with TRBD2. The germline CDR1 and CDR2 sequences are SEHNR and FQNEAQ (reference sequence). With 2 bases clipped from V and 9 bases from J, the junction kept 4 bases outside the gene matches. This CDR3 contains 13 residues. The CDR3 region has the DNA TGTGCCAGCAGCTTAACCAGCGGGGTTGAGCAGTTCTTC. It encodes CASSLTSGVEQFF.

The rearrangement joins TRBV7-9 to TRBJ2-5; 8 bases line up with TRBD2. Germline loops: CDR1 SEHNR, CDR2 FQNEAQ (reference sequence). The CDR3 length is 14 residues. Trimming cost V 5 bases and J 5 bases; bases outside gene matches: 7. CDR3 sequence reads: CASSARTSRETQYF. The CDR3 DNA reads TGTGCCAGCAGCGCGCGGACTAGCAGGGAGACCCAGTACTTC. The variable domain in full, with the rest retrieved from reference TRBV7-9 and TRBJ2-5, is DTGVSQNPRHKITKRGQNVTFRCDPISEHNRLYWYRQTLGQGPEFLTYFQNEAQLEKSRLLSDRFSAERPKGSFSTLEIQRTEQGDSAMYLCASSARTSRETQYFGPGTRLLVL.

The count of this clone is one. The J gene is TRBJ2-4, the V gene TRBV15; TRBD2 agrees at 11 bases. V lost 0 bases, J lost 9 bases, and 13 bases stayed unmatched. The CDR3 length is 18 residues. Germline CDR1 LNHNV, CDR2 YYDKDF (reference sequence). CDR3 sequence (DNA): TGTGCCACCAGCAGAGATCAGTGGCTAGCGGGAGGATCGGGCATTCAGTACTTC. Its protein product is CATSRDQWLAGGSGIQYF.

This sequence joins TRBV29-1 and TRBJ1-2; perhaps TRBD1 as D (6 bases). CDR3 length: 13 amino acids. Germline V gene data show CDR1 as SQVTM and CDR2 as ANQGSEA. V gave up 3 bases and J gave up 4 bases, with 12 bases separating them. The CDR3 sequence is CSVDQGLPYGYTF. CDR3 nucleotide sequence: TGCAGCGTTGATCAGGGGCTCCCCTATGGCTACACCTTC. Looking up the rest from reference TRBV29-1 and TRBJ1-2 gives the full variable domain: SAVISQKPSRDICQRGTSLTIQCQVDSQVTMMFWYRQQPGQSLTLIATANQGSEATYESGFVIDKFPISRPNLTFSTLTVSNMSPEDSSIYLCSVDQGLPYGYTFGSGTRLTVV.

This clone has just one count. The V call is TRBV9, the J call TRBJ1-1, with D possibly being TRBD1 (6 bases). The CDR3 is 13 residues long. Germline V gene lookup returns CDR1 SGDLS and CDR2 YYNGEE. Trimming left V 4 bases short and J 1 base short, with 8 bases between. CDR3 loop: CASSPGANTEAFF. CDR3 DNA: TGTGCCAGCAGCCCAGGGGCGAACACTGAAGCTTTCTTT.

V and J are TRBV2 and TRBJ2-7, with TRBD1 as a possible D gene (6 bases). Germline values: CDR1 SNHLY, CDR2 FYNNEI. The CDR3 runs to 13 residues. V was shortened by 8 bases and J by 3 bases, with 14 bases between the two germline ends. As DNA, the CDR3 is TGTGCCAGCCTAACAGGGTATCTCTACGAGCAGTACTTC. This codes for CASLTGYLYEQYF.

The chain is built from TRBV27 and TRBJ2-7, with 7 bases lining up with TRBD2. V lost 5 bases to trimming and J lost 6 bases; unmatched junction nucleotides: 7. Germline V gives CDR1 MNHEY, CDR2 SMNVEV (reference sequence). The CDR3 loop spans 13 amino acids. Here the CDR3 reads CASSLADYSEQYF. The CDR3 bases are TGTGCCAGCAGTCTAGCGGACTACAGCGAGCAGTACTTC.

This rearrangement joins TRBV9 to TRBJ2-2; D not certain. CDR3 length equals 15 residues. Germline-derived CDR1 and CDR2 are SGDLS and YYNGEE. The V end lost 2 bases, the J end lost 3 bases, and 11 bases lay between the germline ends. This CDR3 reads CASSVGRGDTGELFF. CDR3 DNA: TGTGCCAGCAGCGTTGGCAGAGGCGACACCGGGGAGCTGTTTTTT.

As concerns this clone: Its ends do not fully match the called genes, so a read error is possible. V usage is TRBV29-1 and J usage is TRBJ2-7, with D perhaps TRBD2 (6 bases). Germline loops: CDR1 SQVTM, CDR2 ANQGSEA. The CDR3 spans 13 residues. DNA for the CDR3: TGCAGCGTTGGTGCGGGATCCTCCAACGAGCAGTACTTC. Translating it yields CSVGAGSSNEQYF.

This chain links TRBV7-9 with TRBJ1-1, with 7 bases that match TRBD1. CDR1 SEHNR and CDR2 FQNEAQ come from the germline V gene (reference sequence). V gave up 5 bases and J gave up 8 bases; unmatched junction bases: 8. The CDR3 length is 13 residues. The CDR3: CASSPRDSLEAFF. The CDR3 DNA is TGTGCCAGCAGCCCCCGGGACAGCCTCGAAGCTTTCTTT.

Concerning this clone: Other DNA sequences within the sample encode an identical CDR3. The chain uses TRBV7-9 and TRBJ2-7; D ambiguous. The germline CDR1 and CDR2 sequences are SEHNR and FQNEAQ (reference sequence). The length of the CDR3 is 12 residues. Trimming pared 5 bases from V and 4 bases from J, leaving 9 bases between. CDR3 DNA sequence: TGTGCCAGCAGCCTAGGGTCGTACGAGCAGTACTTC. It yields the protein CASSLGSYEQYF.

The rearrangement links TRBV27 to TRBJ2-7; tentative D call: TRBD1 (5 bases). Trimming cost V 5 bases and J 5 bases, with 13 bases left between them. There are 13 residues in the CDR3. The germline V gene has CDR1 MNHEY and CDR2 SMNVEV (reference sequence). CDR3 coding DNA: TGTGCCAGCAGTACAGGACCCCCAGACGAGCAGTACTTC. Translation: CASSTGPPDEQYF.

The chain has TRBV28 and TRBJ1-2, with a possible D match to TRBD1 (6 bases). CDR3 length: 15 residues. Trimming cost V 6 bases and J 0 bases, with 14 bases left between them. Germline values: CDR1 MDHEN, CDR2 SYDVKM. The CDR3 here is CASRPQKGANYGYTF. The CDR3 region has the DNA TGTGCCAGCAGACCCCAGAAGGGGGCTAACTATGGCTACACCTTC.

The chain recombines TRBV27 with TRBJ2-1, with TRBD2 matching 11 bases. CDR1 is MNHEY and CDR2 is SMNVEV in the germline V gene (reference sequence). The CDR3 is 19 residues long. Trimming cost V 6 bases and J 0 bases; bases outside gene matches: 13. CDR3 in amino acids: CASSLLAGGLPGSYNEQFF. CDR3 bases: TGTGCCAGCAGCCTCCTAGCGGGAGGCCTTCCCGGCTCCTACAATGAGCAGTTCTTC.

The V call is TRBV9, the J call TRBJ2-1, with 10 nucleotides matching TRBD2. This CDR3 spans 15 amino acids. Germline V lookup: CDR1 SGDLS, CDR2 YYNGEE. V lost 0 bases to trimming and J lost 7 bases; unmatched junction nucleotides: 4. The CDR3 loop reads CASSVGTSGVNEQFF. CDR3 bases: TGTGCCAGCAGCGTAGGGACTAGCGGAGTTAATGAGCAGTTCTTC. Full variable domain (missing parts from reference TRBV9 and TRBJ2-1): DSGVTQTPKHLITATGQRVTLRCSPRSGDLSVYWYQQSLDQGLQFLIQYYNGEERAKGNILERFSAQQFPDLHSELNLSSLELGDSALYFCASSVGTSGVNEQFFGPGTRLTVL.

The chain has TRBV5-8 and TRBJ2-1; D remains unclear. Deletions cut 6 bases from V and 0 bases from J, with 4 bases between. The germline gives CDR1 SGHTS, CDR2 YDEGEE. The CDR3 spans 12 residues. CDR3 bases: TGTGCCAGCAAGAGCTCCTACAATGAGCAGTTCTTC. Protein sequence: CASKSSYNEQFF.

The chain employs TRBV7-8 and TRBJ2-5; no clear D gene. Germline assignment: CDR1 SGHVS and CDR2 FQNEAQ. CDR3 size: 16 residues. Trimming removed 5 bases from V and 2 bases from J, with 18 bases in between. Written as DNA, the CDR3 is TGTGCCAGCAGCCCCCCAAGAGGACGCATACAAGAGACCCAGTACTTC. Protein product: CASSPPRGRIQETQYF.